The sample holds one count of the clone carrying this T cell receptor beta chain. The data originate from a study of control samples from healthy donors and cancer patients. V lost 3 bases and J 2 bases, leaving 16 bases between the germline ends. The CDR3 totals 16 residues. The germline V gene has CDR1 SEHNR and CDR2 FQNEAQ (reference sequence). Sequencing used immunoSEQ multiplex PCR; TCRdb keeps in-frame clones, though not all of them. The sample contains around 170,000 clones, approximately 94% of which appear only once. Sequencing was done on a sample of blood. This TCR was sampled from a young man in good health. The rearrangement links TRBV7-9 to TRBJ1-1; D not resolved. The chain's CDR3 is CASSFNSMDGNTEAFF. CDR3 sequence (DNA): TGTGCCAGCAGCTTCAACTCTATGGACGGCAACACTGAAGCTTTCTTT.